The present TCR beta chain was sequenced within a study of CD8+CD57+ T cells in acquired aplastic anemia listed by TCRdb under 2018. About the investigation overall: DNA extracted from sorted CD4+ and CD8+ cells had a mean of about 3.2 ug, with a range of about 0.18 to 27.4 ug. A CD8+CD57+ expansion meant a frequency higher than the mean frequency seen in healthy subjects. Broad study findings and their caveats: Roughly 30 CD8+ CDR3 sequences were shared between patients and controls but appeared highly expressed in patients and within their immunodominant clones. No significant difference in CD8+ Simpson's diversity was found between patients and healthy controls (P=0.060).

Expansion of CD8+CD57+ cells had been shown by flow cytometry in the patients chosen for sequencing. Every patient had severe acquired aplastic anemia, diagnosed using the International Study of Aplastic Anemia and Agranulocytosis and Camitta criteria. Patients had received no therapy at the time of blood sampling. TCR repertoires of sorted CD4+ and CD8+ blood T cells from severe aplastic anemia patients and healthy subjects were deep-sequenced in the study. Patients were enrolled in the USA under clinicaltrials.gov protocols 00001620, 01623167, 00001397, 00071045, 00081523 and 00961064. Ficoll-Paque density gradient centrifugation was used to isolate peripheral blood mononuclear cells. CD4+ and CD8+ T cells were sorted by FACS or magnetic beads before DNA extraction. At least ten counts were recorded for this clonotype. The antigen it binds to is not known. No quality values exist for individual bases; no much larger clone is one base distant.

From a lookup of the germline V gene, CDR1 and CDR2 are LGHNT and FRNRAP. Here V drops 1 base and J drops 2 bases, and the junction holds 6 bases not matched to any gene. From cysteine to phenylalanine, the CDR3 is 17 amino acids long. The read is trimmed to its CDR3 DNA, 51 bases read in frame from base 1. TCR beta VDJ combination and CDR3 sequence profiling used genomic DNA as the template. An Illumina HiSeq 2000 was the platform used for TCR repertoire sequencing. For the original study's pipeline: Repertoires were assessed using TRBV/TRBJ rearrangement plots, CDR3 size and DJ length profiles, and Simpson's diversity index. The most abundant DNA sequence in the deep sequencing data was taken as the immunodominant clone. CDR3 amino acid sequences were checked for sharing between subjects and were compared against published repertoires and the VDJdb database. TCRdb handled the public reads itself, with Q25 trimming in fastp and clone calling in MiXCR, and kept productive beta chains. Every distinct CDR3 protein forms one entry, paired with its most common genes and DNA. TCRdb's processing, not the study's, gives the V and J calls here. The sample profile shows 180,000 or so distinct CDR3 sequences; about three fifths of them were found once. The top ten clones comprise 40% to 50% of the sample.

The sample consisted of sorted CD4+, CD8+, or CD8+CD57+ T cells (not recorded which) from PBMCs. The sequence was collected from a human donor with aplastic anemia. The receptor chain draws on TRBV12-5 and TRBJ1-2; TRBD1 agrees with 11 junctional bases. The DNA sequence is TGTGCTAGTGGTTTGGATACCGGGACAGGGGGAAACTATGGCTACACCTTC. This codes for CASGLDTGTGGNYGYTF.